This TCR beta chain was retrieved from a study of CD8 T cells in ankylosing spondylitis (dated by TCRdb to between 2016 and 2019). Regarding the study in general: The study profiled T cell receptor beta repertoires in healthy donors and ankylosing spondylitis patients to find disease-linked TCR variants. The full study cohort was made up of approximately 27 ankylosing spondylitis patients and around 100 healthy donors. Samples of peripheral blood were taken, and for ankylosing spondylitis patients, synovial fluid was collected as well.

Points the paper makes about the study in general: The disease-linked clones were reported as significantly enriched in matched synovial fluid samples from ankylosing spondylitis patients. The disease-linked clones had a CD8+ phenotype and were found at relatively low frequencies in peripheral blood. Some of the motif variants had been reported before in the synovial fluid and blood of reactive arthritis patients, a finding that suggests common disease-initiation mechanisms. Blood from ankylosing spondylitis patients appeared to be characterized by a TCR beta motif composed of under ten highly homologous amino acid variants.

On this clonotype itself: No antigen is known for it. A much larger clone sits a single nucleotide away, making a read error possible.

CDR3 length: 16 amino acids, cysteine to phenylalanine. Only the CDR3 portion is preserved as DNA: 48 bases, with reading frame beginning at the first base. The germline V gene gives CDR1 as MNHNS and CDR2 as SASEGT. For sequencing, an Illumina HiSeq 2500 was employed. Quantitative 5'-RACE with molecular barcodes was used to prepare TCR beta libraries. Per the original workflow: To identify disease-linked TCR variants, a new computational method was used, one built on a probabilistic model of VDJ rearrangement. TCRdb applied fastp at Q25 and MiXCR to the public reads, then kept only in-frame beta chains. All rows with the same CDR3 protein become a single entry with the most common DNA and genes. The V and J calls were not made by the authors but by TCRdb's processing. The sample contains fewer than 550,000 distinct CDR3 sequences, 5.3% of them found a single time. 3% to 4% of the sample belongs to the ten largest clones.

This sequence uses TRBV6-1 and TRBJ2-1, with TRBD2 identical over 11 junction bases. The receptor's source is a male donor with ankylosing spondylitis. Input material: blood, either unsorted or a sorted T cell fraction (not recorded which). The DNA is TGTACCAGCAGGCATAGCGGGAGGGACTCCTACAATGAGCAGTTCTTC. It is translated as CTSRHSGRDSYNEQFF.